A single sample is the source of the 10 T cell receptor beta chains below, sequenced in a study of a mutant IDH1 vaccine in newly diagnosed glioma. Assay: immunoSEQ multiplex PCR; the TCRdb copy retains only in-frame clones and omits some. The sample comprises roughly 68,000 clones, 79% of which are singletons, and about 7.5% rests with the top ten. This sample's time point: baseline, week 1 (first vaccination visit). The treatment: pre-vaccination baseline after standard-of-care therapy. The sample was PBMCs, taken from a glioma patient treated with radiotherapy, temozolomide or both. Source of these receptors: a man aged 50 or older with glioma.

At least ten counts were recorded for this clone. CDR3 nucleotides: TGTGCCAGCACCCGGAGTTCGGGGGGACCGACAGATACGCAGTATTTT. Translated, it gives CASTRSSGGPTDTQYF. The chain is built from TRBV19 and TRBJ2-3, with 7 bases lining up with TRBD2. V trimming: 9 bases; J trimming: 3 bases; junction bases outside the gene matches: 15. The germline V gene has CDR1 LNHDA and CDR2 SQIVND (reference sequence). CDR3 length: 16 amino acids.

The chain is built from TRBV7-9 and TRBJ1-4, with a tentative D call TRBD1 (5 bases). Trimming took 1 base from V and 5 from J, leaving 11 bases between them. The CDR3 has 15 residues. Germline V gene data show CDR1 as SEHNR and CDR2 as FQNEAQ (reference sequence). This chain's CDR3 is CASSLGGTRNEKLFF. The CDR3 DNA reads TGTGCCAGCAGCTTAGGAGGGACCCGGAATGAAAAACTGTTTTTT.

In DNA form, the CDR3 reads TGTGCCAGCAGTACCGACAGGTTCAATTCACCCCTCCACTTT. It encodes CASSTDRFNSPLHF. The chain is built from TRBV6-6 and TRBJ1-6; D is possibly TRBD1 (6 bases). CDR1 and CDR2 from the germline V gene are MNHNY and SVGAGI (reference sequence). The V end was cut by 5 bases, the J end by 7 bases, with 12 bases between. The CDR3 has 14 amino acids.

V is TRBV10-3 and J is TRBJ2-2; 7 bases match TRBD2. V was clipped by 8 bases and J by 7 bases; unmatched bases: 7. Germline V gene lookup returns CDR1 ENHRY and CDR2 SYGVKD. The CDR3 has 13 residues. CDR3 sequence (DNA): TGTGCCATCGGGGGGAGGGGCAACGGGGAGCTGTTTTTT. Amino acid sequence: CAIGGRGNGELFF.

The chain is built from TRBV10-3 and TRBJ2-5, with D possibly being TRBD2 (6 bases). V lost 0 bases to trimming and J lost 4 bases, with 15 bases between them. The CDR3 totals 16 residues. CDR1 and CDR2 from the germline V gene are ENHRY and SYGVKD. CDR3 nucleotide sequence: TGTGCCATCAGTGAGTCGACTCGGGGGACCCTAGAGACCCAGTACTTC. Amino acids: CAISESTRGTLETQYF.

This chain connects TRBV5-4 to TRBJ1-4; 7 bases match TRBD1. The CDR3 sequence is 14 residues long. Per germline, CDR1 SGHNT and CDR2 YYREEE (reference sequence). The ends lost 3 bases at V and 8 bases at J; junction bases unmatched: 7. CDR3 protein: CASSSTGAEEKLFF. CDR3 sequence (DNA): TGTGCCAGCAGCTCTACAGGGGCCGAGGAAAAACTGTTTTTT.

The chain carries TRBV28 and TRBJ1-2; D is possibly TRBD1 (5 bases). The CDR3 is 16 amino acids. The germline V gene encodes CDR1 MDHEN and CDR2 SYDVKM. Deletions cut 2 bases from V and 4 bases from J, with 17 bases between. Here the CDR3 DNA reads TGTGCCAGCAGTTTAATAGCAGGGTTAGACTCCTATGGCTACACCTTC. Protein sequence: CASSLIAGLDSYGYTF.

The CDR3 here is CASSSGGAFF. CDR3 in DNA: TGTGCCAGCAGTTCTGGGGGGGCTTTCTTT. The V and J genes are TRBV27 and TRBJ1-1; possibly TRBD1 for D (5 bases). The CDR3 has 10 residues. Between the trimmed V and J ends, which lost 4 bases and 11 bases, there was a span of 8 bases. Germline lookup yields CDR1 MNHEY and CDR2 SMNVEV (reference sequence).

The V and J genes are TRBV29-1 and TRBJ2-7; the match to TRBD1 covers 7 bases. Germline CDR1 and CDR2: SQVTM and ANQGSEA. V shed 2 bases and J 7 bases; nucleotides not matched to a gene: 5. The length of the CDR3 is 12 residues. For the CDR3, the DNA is TGCAGCGTTGAAACGACAGGGAAGGAGCAGTACTTC. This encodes CSVETTGKEQYF.

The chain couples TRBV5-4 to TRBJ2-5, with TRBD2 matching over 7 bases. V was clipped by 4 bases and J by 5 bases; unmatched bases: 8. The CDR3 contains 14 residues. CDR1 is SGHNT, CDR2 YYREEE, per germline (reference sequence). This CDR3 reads CASSLWAGAETQYF. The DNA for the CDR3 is TGTGCCAGCAGCCTCTGGGCGGGAGCGGAGACCCAGTACTTC. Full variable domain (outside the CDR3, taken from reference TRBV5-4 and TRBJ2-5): ETGVTQSPTHLIKTRGQQVTLRCSSQSGHNTVSWYQQALGQGPQFIFQYYREEENGRGNFPPRFSGLQFPNYSSELNVNALELDDSALYLCASSLWAGAETQYFGPGTRLLVL.